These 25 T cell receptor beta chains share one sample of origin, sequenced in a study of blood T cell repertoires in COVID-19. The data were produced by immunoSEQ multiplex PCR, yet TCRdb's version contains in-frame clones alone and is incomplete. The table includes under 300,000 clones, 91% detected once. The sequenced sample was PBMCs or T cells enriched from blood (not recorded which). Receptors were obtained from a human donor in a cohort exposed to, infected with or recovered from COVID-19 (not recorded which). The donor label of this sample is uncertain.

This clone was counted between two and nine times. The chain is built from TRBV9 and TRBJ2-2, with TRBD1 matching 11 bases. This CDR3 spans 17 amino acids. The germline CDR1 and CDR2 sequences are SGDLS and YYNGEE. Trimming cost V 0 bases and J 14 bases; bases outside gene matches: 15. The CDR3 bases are TGTGCCAGCAGCGTAGCCCCGGACAGGGGGCCTACCGGCCAACTGTTTTTT. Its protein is CASSVAPDRGPTGQLFF.

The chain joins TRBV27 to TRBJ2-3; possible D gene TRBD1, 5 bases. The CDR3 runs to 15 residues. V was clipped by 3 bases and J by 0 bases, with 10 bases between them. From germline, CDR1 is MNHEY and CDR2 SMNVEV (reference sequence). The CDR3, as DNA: TGTGCCAGCAGTTTTCTGACAGATAGCACAGATACGCAGTATTTT. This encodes CASSFLTDSTDTQYF.

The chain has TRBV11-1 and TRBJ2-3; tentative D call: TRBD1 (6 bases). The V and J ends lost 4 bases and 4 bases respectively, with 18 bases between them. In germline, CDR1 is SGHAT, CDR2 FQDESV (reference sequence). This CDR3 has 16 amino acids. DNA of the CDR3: TGTGCCAGCAGCTCCCAGGGGCAGAAAGGACCAGATACGCAGTATTTT. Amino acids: CASSSQGQKGPDTQYF.

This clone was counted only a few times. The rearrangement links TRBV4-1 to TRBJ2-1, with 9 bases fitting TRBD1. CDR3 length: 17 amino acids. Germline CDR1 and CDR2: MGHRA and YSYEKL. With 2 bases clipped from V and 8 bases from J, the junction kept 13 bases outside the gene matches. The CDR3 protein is CASSQPNTQGALYEQFF. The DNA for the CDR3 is TGCGCCAGCAGCCAACCAAATACACAGGGGGCGCTTTATGAGCAGTTCTTC.

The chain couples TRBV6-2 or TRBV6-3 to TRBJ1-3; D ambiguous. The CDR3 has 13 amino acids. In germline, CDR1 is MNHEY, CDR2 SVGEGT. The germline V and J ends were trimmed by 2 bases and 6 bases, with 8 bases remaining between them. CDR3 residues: CASSYDNLNTIYF. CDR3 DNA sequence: TGTGCCAGCAGTTACGACAACCTAAACACCATATATTTT.

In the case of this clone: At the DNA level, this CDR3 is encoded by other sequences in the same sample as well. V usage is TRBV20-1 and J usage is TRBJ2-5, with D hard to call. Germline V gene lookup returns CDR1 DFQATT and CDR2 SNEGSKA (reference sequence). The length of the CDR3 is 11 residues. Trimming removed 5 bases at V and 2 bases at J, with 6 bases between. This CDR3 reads CSAPLQETQYF. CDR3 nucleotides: TGCAGTGCTCCCTTGCAAGAGACCCAGTACTTC.

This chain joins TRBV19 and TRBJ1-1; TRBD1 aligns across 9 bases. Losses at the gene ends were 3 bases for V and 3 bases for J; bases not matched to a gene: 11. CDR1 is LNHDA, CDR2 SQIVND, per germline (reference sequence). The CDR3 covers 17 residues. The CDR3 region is CASSMRGQGQGDTEAFF. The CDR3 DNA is TGTGCCAGTAGTATGAGAGGACAGGGGCAGGGGGACACTGAAGCTTTCTTT.

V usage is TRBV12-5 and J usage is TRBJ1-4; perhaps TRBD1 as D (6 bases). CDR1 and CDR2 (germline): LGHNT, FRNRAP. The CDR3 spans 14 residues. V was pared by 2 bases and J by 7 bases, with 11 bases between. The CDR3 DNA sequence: TGTGCTAGTGGTTTGACAGGGATGGGTGAAAAACTGTTTTTT. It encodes CASGLTGMGEKLFF. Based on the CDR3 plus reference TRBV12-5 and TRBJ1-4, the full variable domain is DARVTQTPRHKVTEMGQEVTMRCQPILGHNTVFWYRQTMMQGLELLAYFRNRAPLDDSGMPKDRFSAEMPDATLATLKIQPSEPRDSAVYFCASGLTGMGEKLFFGSGTQLSVL.

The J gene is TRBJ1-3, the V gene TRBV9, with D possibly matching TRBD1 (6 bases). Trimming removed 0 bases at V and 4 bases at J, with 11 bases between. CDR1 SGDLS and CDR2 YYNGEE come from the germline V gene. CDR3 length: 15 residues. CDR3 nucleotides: TGTGCCAGCAGCGTAGCGGGGGGCGCCGGAAACACCATATATTTT. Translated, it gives CASSVAGGAGNTIYF. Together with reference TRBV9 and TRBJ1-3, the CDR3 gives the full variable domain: DSGVTQTPKHLITATGQRVTLRCSPRSGDLSVYWYQQSLDQGLQFLIQYYNGEERAKGNILERFSAQQFPDLHSELNLSSLELGDSALYFCASSVAGGAGNTIYFGEGSWLTVV.

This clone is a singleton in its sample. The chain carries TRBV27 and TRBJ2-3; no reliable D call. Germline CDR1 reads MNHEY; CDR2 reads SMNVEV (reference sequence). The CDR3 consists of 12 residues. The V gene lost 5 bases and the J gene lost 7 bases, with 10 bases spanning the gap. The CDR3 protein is CASSPSPYTQYF. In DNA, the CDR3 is TGTGCCAGCAGTCCGAGCCCGTATACGCAGTATTTT.

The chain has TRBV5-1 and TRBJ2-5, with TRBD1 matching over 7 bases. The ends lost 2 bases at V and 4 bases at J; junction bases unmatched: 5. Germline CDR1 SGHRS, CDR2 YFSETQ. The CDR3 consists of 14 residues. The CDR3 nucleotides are TGCGCCAGCAGCTTTGTAGGGGGCATAGAGACCCAGTACTTC. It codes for CASSFVGGIETQYF.

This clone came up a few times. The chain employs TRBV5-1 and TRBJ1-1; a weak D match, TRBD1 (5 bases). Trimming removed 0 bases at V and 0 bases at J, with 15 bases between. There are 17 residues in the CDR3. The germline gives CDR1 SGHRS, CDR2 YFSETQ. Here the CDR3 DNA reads TGCGCCAGCAGCTTGGGGCAGGGAAGGCCCTTGAACACTGAAGCTTTCTTT. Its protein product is CASSLGQGRPLNTEAFF.

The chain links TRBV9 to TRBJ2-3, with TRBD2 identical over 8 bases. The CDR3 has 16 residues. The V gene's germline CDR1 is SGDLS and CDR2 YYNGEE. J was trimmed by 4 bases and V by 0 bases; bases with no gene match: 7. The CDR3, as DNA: TGTGCCAGCAGCGTAGATGCGGGGGGCCAGGCAGATACGCAGTATTTT. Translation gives CASSVDAGGQADTQYF.

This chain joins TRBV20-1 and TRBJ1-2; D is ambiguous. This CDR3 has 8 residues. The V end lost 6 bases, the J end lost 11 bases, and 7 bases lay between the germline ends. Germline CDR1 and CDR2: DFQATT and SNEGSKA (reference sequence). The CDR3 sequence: CSASLYTF. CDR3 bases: TGCAGTGCCTCGTTGTACACCTTC.

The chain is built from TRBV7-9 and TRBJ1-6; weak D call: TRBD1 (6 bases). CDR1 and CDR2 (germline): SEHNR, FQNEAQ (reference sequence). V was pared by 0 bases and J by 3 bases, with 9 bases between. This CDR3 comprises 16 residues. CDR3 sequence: CASSLATGLYNSPLHF. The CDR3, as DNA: TGTGCCAGCAGCTTAGCGACAGGACTCTATAATTCACCCCTCCACTTT. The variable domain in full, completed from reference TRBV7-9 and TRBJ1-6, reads DTGVSQNPRHKITKRGQNVTFRCDPISEHNRLYWYRQTLGQGPEFLTYFQNEAQLEKSRLLSDRFSAERPKGSFSTLEIQRTEQGDSAMYLCASSLATGLYNSPLHFGNGTRLTVT.

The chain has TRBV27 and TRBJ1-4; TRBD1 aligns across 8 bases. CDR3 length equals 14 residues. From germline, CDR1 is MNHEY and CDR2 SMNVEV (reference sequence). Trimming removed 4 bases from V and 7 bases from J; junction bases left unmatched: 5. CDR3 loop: CASSSMDRVEKLFF. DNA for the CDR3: TGTGCCAGCAGTTCCATGGACAGGGTTGAAAAACTGTTTTTT.

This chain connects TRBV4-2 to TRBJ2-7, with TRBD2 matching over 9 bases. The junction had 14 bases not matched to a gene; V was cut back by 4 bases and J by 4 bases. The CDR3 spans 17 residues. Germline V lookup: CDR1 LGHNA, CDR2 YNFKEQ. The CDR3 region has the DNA TGTGCCAGCAGCCGGTCCGCGGTCGGCGGGGGGGATTACGAGCAGTACTTC. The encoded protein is CASSRSAVGGGDYEQYF.

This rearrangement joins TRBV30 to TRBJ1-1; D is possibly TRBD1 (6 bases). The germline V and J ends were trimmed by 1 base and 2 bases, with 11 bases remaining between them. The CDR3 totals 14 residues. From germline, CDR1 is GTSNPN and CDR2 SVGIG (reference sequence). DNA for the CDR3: TGTGCCTGGAGTGCCCTAGGGGGTAACACTGAAGCTTTCTTT. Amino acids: CAWSALGGNTEAFF.

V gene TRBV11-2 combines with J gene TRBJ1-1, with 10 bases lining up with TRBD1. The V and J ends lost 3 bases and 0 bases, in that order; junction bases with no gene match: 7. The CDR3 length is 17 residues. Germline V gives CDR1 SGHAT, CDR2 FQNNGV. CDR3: CASSFPRGQGLNTEAFF. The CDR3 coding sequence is TGTGCCAGCAGCTTCCCAAGGGGACAGGGGTTGAACACTGAAGCTTTCTTT.

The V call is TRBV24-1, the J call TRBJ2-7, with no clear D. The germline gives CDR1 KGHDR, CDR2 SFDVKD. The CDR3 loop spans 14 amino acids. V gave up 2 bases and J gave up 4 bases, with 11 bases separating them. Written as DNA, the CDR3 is TGTGCCACCAGTGATTCGACCGACTGGTACGAGCAGTACTTC. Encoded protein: CATSDSTDWYEQYF.

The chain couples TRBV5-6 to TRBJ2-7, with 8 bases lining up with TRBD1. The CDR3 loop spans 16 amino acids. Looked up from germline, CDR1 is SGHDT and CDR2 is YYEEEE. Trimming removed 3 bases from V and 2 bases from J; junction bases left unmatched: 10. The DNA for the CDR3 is TGTGCCAGCAGCTCCATAATCCGGGACAGGACCTACGAGCAGTACTTC. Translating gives CASSSIIRDRTYEQYF.

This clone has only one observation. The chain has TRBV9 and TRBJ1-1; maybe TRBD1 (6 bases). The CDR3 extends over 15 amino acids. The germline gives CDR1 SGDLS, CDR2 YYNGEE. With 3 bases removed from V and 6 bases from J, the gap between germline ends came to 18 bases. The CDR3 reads CASSAPNRARPEAFF. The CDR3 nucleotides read TGTGCCAGCAGCGCCCCTAACAGGGCTCGCCCTGAAGCTTTCTTT.

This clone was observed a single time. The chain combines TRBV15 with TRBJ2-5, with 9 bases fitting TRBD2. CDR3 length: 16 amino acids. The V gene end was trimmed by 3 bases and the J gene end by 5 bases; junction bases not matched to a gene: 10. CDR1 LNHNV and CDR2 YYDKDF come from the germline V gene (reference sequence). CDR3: CATSRGEAGGVETQYF. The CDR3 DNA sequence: TGTGCCACCAGCAGGGGAGAAGCGGGGGGAGTCGAGACCCAGTACTTC.

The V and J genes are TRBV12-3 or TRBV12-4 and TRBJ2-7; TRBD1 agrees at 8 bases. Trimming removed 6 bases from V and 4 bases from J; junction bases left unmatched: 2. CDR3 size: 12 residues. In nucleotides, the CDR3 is TGTGCCAGCAGACAGGGGGGTTACGAGCAGTACTTC. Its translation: CASRQGGYEQYF.

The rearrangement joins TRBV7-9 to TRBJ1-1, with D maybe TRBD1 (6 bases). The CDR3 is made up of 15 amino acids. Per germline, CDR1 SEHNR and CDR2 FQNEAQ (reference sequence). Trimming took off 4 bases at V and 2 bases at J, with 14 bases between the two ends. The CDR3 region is CASSSYRARNTEAFF. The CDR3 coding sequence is TGTGCCAGCAGCTCATACAGGGCCCGTAACACTGAAGCTTTCTTT.